Listed here are 12 T cell receptor beta chains from one sample, sequenced in a study of cytomegalovirus exposure and HLA in healthy donors. 60 Vbeta and 13 Jbeta primers were used in PCR. Generated by immunoSEQ multiplex PCR, the TCRdb table keeps only in-frame clones and is missing some. Of 130,000 or so clones listed, over 60% are singletons. Sequenced input: PBMCs. These receptors were obtained from a man aged 25-45 years in good health and CMV-seronegative.

This clone was found a few times. This chain uses TRBV19 with TRBJ1-1; D gene unclear. Germline V gene data show CDR1 as LNHDA and CDR2 as SQIVND (reference sequence). The CDR3 sequence is 14 residues long. V was clipped by 8 bases and J by 4 bases, with 17 bases between them. Here the CDR3 reads CASAGFLSGTEAFF. The CDR3 DNA reads TGTGCCAGTGCAGGCTTCCTGAGCGGCACTGAAGCTTTCTTT.

V is TRBV5-1 and J is TRBJ1-1; no definite D call. V was pared by 0 bases and J by 5 bases, with 14 bases between. Germline CDR1 and CDR2: SGHRS and YFSETQ. The length of the CDR3 is 15 residues. In nucleotides, the CDR3 is TGCGCCAGCAGCTTGGTTGCGGGCACGGGGACTGAAGCTTTCTTT. It is translated as CASSLVAGTGTEAFF.

The chain joins TRBV5-6 to TRBJ2-2; 11 bases agree with TRBD2. Germline CDR1 reads SGHDT; CDR2 reads YYEEEE. Trimming took 0 bases from V and 6 from J; bases not matched to a gene: 4. The CDR3 has 16 residues. CDR3 coding DNA: TGTGCCAGCAGCTTGGTTAGCGGGAGGGCCGCCGGGGAGCTGTTTTTT. Its protein product is CASSLVSGRAAGELFF.

The V gene is TRBV9, the J gene TRBJ2-7, with D perhaps TRBD1 (5 bases). Deletions cut 0 bases from V and 0 bases from J, with 10 bases between. There are 15 residues in the CDR3. Germline V gene lookup returns CDR1 SGDLS and CDR2 YYNGEE. The CDR3 reads CASSVGQSSSYEQYF. The CDR3 region has the DNA TGTGCCAGCAGCGTAGGACAGTCCAGCTCCTACGAGCAGTACTTC.

This chain joins TRBV11-2 and TRBJ2-7; the D gene is possibly TRBD2 (5 bases). CDR3 length equals 13 residues. Germline values: CDR1 SGHAT, CDR2 FQNNGV. The V gene lost 3 bases and the J gene lost 5 bases, with 11 bases spanning the gap. The CDR3 spells CASSFPGFNEQYF. The DNA for the CDR3 is TGTGCCAGCAGCTTCCCGGGGTTTAACGAGCAGTACTTC.

This chain joins TRBV5-4 and TRBJ2-7, with TRBD2 matching 9 bases. V was clipped by 4 bases and J by 3 bases; unmatched bases: 5. Germline-derived CDR1 and CDR2 are SGHNT and YYREEE (reference sequence). This CDR3 region has 14 residues. CDR3 in DNA: TGTGCCAGCAGCCCTAGCGGGGACTACTACGAGCAGTACTTC. This translates into CASSPSGDYYEQYF.

This clone came up once. V usage is TRBV5-1 and J usage is TRBJ1-1; D perhaps matches TRBD1 (6 bases). Per the germline V gene, CDR1 is SGHRS and CDR2 is YFSETQ. This CDR3 is 15 amino acids long. V lost 4 bases and J lost 5, with 18 bases in between. CDR3 residues: CASSPAPQGRTEAFF. The CDR3 DNA is TGCGCCAGCAGCCCGGCCCCTCAGGGGCGGACTGAAGCTTTCTTT.

This clone was detected once. The chain has TRBV2 and TRBJ1-5; D remains ambiguous. Germline V gives CDR1 SNHLY, CDR2 FYNNEI. V gave up 6 bases and J gave up 3 bases, with 12 bases separating them. The CDR3 has 14 amino acids. The CDR3 DNA reads as TGTGCCAGCAGGGAAAACAGATACAATCAGCCCCAGCATTTT. Amino acid sequence: CASRENRYNQPQHF.

The chain has TRBV7-9 and TRBJ1-4, with a tentative D call TRBD1 (5 bases). The V gene lost 5 bases and the J gene lost 0 bases, with 16 bases spanning the gap. Germline V lookup: CDR1 SEHNR, CDR2 FQNEAQ (reference sequence). The length of the CDR3 is 17 residues. Here the CDR3 reads CASSSNQGSTTNEKLFF. Here the CDR3 DNA reads TGTGCCAGCAGCAGTAATCAGGGTTCTACAACTAATGAAAAACTGTTTTTT. Looking up the rest from reference TRBV7-9 and TRBJ1-4 gives the full variable domain: DTGVSQNPRHKITKRGQNVTFRCDPISEHNRLYWYRQTLGQGPEFLTYFQNEAQLEKSRLLSDRFSAERPKGSFSTLEIQRTEQGDSAMYLCASSSNQGSTTNEKLFFGSGTQLSVL.

The CDR3 DNA reads TGTGCCAGCAGCCTAGGGACAGGGGCCCCCACTGAAGCTTTCTTT. Amino acid sequence: CASSLGTGAPTEAFF. The V gene is TRBV11-2, the J gene TRBJ1-1, with 10 positions matching TRBD1. The CDR3 consists of 15 residues. V trimming: 5 bases; J trimming: 4 bases; junction bases outside the gene matches: 7. CDR1 is SGHAT, CDR2 FQNNGV, per germline.

This clone was observed a few times. This chain connects TRBV2 to TRBJ2-5, with D unresolved. CDR3 length: 16 residues. The ends were cut back, 1 base at V and 0 bases at J, with 12 bases in the middle. CDR1 SNHLY and CDR2 FYNNEI come from the germline V gene. The CDR3 DNA reads as TGTGCCAGCAGTGAAGGGCACAGATCGTACCAAGAGACCCAGTACTTC. Protein: CASSEGHRSYQETQYF.

The V and J genes are TRBV2 and TRBJ2-2, with a possible D match to TRBD2 (6 bases). Germline assignment: CDR1 SNHLY and CDR2 FYNNEI. The CDR3 extends over 16 amino acids. Trimming left V 0 bases short and J 2 bases short, with 10 bases between. In DNA, the CDR3 is TGTGCCAGCAGTGAAGCGGGAGGAAGAAACACCGGGGAGCTGTTTTTT. Its protein is CASSEAGGRNTGELFF.